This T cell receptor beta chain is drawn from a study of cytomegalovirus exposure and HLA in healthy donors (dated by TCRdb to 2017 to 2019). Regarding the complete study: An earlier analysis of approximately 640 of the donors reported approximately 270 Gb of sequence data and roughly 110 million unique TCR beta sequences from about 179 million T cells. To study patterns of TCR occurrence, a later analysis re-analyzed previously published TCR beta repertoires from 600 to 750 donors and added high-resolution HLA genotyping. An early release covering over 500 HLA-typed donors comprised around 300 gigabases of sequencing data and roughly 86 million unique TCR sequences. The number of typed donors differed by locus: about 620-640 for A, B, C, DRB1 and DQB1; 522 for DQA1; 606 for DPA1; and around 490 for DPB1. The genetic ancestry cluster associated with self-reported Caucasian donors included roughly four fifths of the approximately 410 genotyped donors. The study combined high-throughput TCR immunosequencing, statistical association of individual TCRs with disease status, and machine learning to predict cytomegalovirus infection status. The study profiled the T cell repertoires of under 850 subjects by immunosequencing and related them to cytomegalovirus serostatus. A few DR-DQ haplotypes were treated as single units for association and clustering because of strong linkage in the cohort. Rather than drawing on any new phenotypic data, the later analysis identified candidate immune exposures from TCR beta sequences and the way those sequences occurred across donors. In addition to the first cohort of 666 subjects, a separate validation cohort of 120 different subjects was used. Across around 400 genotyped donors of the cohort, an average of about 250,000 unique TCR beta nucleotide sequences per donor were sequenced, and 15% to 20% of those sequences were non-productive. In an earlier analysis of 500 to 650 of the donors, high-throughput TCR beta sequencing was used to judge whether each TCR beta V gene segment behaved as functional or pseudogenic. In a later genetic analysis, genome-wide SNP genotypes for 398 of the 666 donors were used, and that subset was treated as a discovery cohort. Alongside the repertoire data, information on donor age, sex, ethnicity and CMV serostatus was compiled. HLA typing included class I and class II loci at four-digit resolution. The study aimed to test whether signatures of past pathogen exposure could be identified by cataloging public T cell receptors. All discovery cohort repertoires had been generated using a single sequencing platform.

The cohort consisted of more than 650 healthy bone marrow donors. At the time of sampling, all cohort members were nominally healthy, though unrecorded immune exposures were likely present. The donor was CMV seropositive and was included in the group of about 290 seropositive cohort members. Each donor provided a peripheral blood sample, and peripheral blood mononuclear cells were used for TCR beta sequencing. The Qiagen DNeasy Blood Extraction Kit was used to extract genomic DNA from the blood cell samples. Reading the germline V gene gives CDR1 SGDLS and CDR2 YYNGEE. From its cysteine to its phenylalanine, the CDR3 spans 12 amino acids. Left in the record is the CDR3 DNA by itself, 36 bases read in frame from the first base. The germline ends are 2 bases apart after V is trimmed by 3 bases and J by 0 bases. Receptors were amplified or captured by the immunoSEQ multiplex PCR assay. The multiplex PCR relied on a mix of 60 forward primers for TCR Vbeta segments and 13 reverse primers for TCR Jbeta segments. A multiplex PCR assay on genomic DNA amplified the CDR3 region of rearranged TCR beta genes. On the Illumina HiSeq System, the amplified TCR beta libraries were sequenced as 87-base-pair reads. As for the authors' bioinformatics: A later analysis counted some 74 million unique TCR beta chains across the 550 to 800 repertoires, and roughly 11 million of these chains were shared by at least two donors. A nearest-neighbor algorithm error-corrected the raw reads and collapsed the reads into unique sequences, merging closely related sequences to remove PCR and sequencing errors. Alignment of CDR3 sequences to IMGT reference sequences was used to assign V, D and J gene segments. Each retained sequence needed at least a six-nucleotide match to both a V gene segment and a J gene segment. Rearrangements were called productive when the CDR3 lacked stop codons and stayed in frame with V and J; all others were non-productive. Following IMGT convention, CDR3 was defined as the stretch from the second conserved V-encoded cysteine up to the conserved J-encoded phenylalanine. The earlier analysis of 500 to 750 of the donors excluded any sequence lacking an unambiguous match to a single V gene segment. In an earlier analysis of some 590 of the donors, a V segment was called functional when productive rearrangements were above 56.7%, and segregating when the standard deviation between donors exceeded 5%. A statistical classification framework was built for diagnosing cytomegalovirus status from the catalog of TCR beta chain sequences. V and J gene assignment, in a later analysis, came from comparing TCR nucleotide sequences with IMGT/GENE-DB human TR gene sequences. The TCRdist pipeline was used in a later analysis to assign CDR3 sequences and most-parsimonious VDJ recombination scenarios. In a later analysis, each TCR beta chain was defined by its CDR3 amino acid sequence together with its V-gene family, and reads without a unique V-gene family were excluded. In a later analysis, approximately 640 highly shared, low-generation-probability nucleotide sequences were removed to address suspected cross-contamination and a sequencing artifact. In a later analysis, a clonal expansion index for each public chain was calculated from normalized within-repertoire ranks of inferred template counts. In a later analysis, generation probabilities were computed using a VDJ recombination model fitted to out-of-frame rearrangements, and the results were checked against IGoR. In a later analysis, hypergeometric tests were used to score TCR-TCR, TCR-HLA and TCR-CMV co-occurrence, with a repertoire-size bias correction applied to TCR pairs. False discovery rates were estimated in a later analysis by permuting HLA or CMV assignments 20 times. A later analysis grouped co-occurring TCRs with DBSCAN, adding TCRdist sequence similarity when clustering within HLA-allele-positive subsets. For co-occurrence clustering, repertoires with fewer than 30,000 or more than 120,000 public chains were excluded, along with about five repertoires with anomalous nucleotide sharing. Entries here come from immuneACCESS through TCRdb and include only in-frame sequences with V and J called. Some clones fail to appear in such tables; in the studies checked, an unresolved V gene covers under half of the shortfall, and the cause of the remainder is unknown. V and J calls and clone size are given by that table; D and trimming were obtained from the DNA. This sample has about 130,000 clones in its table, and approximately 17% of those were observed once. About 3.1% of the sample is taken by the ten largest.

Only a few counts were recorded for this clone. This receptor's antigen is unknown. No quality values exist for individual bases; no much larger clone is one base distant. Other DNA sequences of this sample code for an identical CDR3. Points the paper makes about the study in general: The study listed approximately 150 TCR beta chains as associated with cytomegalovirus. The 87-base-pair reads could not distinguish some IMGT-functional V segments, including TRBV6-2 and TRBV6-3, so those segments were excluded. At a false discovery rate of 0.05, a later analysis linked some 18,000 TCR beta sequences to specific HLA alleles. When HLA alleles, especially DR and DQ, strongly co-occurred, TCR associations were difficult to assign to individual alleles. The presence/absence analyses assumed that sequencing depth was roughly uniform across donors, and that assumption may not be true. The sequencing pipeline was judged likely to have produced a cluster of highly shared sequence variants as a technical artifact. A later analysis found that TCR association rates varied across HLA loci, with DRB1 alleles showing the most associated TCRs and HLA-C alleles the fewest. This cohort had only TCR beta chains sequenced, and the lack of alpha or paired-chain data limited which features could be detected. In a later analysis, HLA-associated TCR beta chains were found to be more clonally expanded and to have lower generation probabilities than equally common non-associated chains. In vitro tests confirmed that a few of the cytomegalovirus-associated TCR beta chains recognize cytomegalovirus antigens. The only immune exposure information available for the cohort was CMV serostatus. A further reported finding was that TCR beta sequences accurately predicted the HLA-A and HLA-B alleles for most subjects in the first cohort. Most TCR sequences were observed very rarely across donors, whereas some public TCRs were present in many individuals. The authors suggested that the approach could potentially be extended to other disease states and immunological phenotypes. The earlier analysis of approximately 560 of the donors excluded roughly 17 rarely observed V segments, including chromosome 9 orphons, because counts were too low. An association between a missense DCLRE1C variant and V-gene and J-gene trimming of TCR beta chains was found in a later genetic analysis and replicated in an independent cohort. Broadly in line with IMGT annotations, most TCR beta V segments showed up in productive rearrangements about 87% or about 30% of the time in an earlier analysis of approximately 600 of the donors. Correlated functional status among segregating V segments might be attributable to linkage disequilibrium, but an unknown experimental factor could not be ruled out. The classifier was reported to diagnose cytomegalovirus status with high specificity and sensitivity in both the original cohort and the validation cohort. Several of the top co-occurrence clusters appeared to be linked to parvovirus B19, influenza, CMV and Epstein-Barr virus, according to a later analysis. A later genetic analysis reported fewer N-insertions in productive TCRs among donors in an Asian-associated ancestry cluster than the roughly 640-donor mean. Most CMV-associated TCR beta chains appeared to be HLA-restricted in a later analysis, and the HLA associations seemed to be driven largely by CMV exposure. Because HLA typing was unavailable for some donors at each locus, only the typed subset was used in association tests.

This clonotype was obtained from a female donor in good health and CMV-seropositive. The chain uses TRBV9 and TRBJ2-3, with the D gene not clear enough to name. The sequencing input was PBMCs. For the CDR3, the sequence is CASSASTDTQYF. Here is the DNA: TGTGCCAGCAGCGCTAGCACAGATACGCAGTATTTT.